This T cell receptor (beta chain) was found in a study of T cell responses to AZD1222 COVID-19 vaccine. Only in-frame clones appear in the TCRdb table, and some are missing; sequencing was by immunoSEQ multiplex PCR. This table holds 110,000 or so clones, more than 75% found once. V lost 3 bases to trimming and J lost 5 bases, with 10 bases between them. This CDR3 comprises 13 residues. Germline values: CDR1 LNHDA, CDR2 SQIVND (reference sequence). Of note for this clone: No antigen is known for it.

Points from the study as a whole: Spike-specific TCR breadth and depth were elevated following two AZD1222 doses.

Specimen: peripheral blood, collected 28 days after the second AZD1222 dose. The origin of this receptor is an adult who received the AZD1222 COVID-19 vaccine. The genes are TRBV19 and TRBJ1-1, with unresolved D. The CDR3 DNA follows: TGTGCCAGTAGTATCACAGAGACTACTGAAGCTTTCTTT. This codes for CASSITETTEAFF.